Listed here are 26 T cell receptor beta chains from one sample, sequenced in a study of T cell responses to AZD1222 COVID-19 vaccine. Sequenced by immunoSEQ multiplex PCR; TCRdb stores in-frame clones only, minus some. The table records about 110,000 clones, around 84% of them present only once. The sequencing used peripheral blood, collected on day 0 of AZD1222 vaccination. Receptors were obtained from an adult in good health.

The chain combines TRBV3-1 (or the pseudogene TRBV3-2) with TRBJ2-1, with a tentative D call TRBD1 (6 bases). The CDR3 has 16 amino acids. From germline, CDR1 is LGHDT and CDR2 YNNKEL (reference sequence). Deletions cut 2 bases from V and 1 base from J, with 12 bases between. The CDR3 DNA reads TGTGCCAGCAGCCAAACCCAACAGGGATCCTACAATGAGCAGTTCTTC. It codes for CASSQTQQGSYNEQFF.

The rearrangement uses TRBV27 and TRBJ1-4; maybe TRBD1 (6 bases). Germline CDR1 is MNHEY and CDR2 is SMNVEV (reference sequence). The CDR3 totals 15 residues. Deletions cut 0 bases from V and 11 bases from J, with 16 bases between. The CDR3 sequence: CASSLSGTRSEKLFF. In DNA, the CDR3 is TGTGCCAGCAGTTTATCGGGGACAAGGTCCGAGAAACTGTTTTTT. The entire variable domain, with the rest obtained from reference TRBV27 and TRBJ1-4, is as follows: EAQVTQNPRYLITVTGKKLTVTCSQNMNHEYMSWYRQDPGLGLRQIYYSMNVEVTDKGDVPEGYKVSRKEKRNFPLILESPSPNQTSLYFCASSLSGTRSEKLFFGSGTQLSVL.

The genes are TRBV15 and TRBJ1-1, with D unclear. The germline V gene has CDR1 LNHNV and CDR2 YYDKDF (reference sequence). V gave up 4 bases and J gave up 5 bases, with 11 bases separating them. The CDR3 is 13 residues long. The CDR3 loop is CATSTEGRTEAFF. The CDR3 DNA is TGTGCCACCAGCACGGAGGGAAGAACTGAAGCTTTCTTT.

In this sample, this clone turned up once. The CDR3 DNA sequence: TGCGCCAGCAGCCAACGATTGACTAGCGGGGGGGCCGCGGGCACCGGGGAGCTGTTTTTT. It yields the protein CASSQRLTSGGAAGTGELFF. The chain couples TRBV4-1 to TRBJ2-2; the match to TRBD2 covers 14 bases. J lost 4 bases, V lost 2 bases, and 12 bases had no gene match. This CDR3 is built from 20 residues. CDR1 and CDR2 from the germline V gene are MGHRA and YSYEKL.

This chain uses TRBV12-3 or TRBV12-4 with TRBJ1-3; D not resolved. Trimming left V 2 bases short and J 7 bases short, with 9 bases between. This CDR3 spans 13 amino acids. CDR3 bases: TGTGCCAGCAGTTTATCAGGAGGGAACACCATATATTTT. Translating gives CASSLSGGNTIYF.

The chain recombines TRBV4-3 with TRBJ2-6, with 7 bases fitting TRBD1. CDR3 length equals 18 residues. The junction had 7 bases not matched to a gene; V was cut back by 0 bases and J by 2 bases. In germline, CDR1 is LGHNA, CDR2 YSLEER. As DNA, the CDR3 is TGCGCCAGCAGCCAAGAAGGGTACAGGGGAACTGGGGCCAACGTCCTGACTTTC. Encoded protein: CASSQEGYRGTGANVLTF.

The rearrangement joins TRBV6-5 to TRBJ1-5; 7 bases match TRBD1. Germline CDR1 and CDR2: MNHEY and SVGAGI. The junction had 12 bases not matched to a gene; V was cut back by 8 bases and J by 5 bases. CDR3 length: 15 residues. DNA for the CDR3: TGTGCCAGCCTGTCGGAGGACAGGTTGGATCAGCCCCAGCATTTT. Its protein is CASLSEDRLDQPQHF.

This chain joins TRBV9 and TRBJ1-1; 10 bases match TRBD1. The CDR3 is 15 amino acids. Germline V gives CDR1 SGDLS, CDR2 YYNGEE. Unmatched junction bases numbered 8, after V lost 4 bases and J lost 5 bases. CDR3: CASSQRGTGATEAFF. The CDR3 DNA sequence: TGTGCCAGCAGCCAAAGGGGGACAGGGGCGACTGAAGCTTTCTTT.

This chain uses TRBV18 with TRBJ2-3; the D is unclear. CDR1 and CDR2 from the germline V gene are KGHSH and LQKENI. Trimming cost V 2 bases and J 0 bases, with 18 bases left between them. The CDR3 runs 18 residues. The CDR3: CASSPKPDGVSSTDTQYF. The CDR3 coding sequence is TGTGCCAGCTCACCAAAACCGGACGGAGTATCTAGCACAGATACGCAGTATTTT.

V gene TRBV19 combines with J gene TRBJ1-5; 8 bases are a match to TRBD1. This CDR3 comprises 14 residues. Germline V gene data show CDR1 as LNHDA and CDR2 as SQIVND (reference sequence). J lost 4 bases, V lost 6 bases, and 5 bases had no gene match. This CDR3 is CASRDRVGNQPQHF. The CDR3, as DNA: TGTGCCAGTAGGGACAGGGTAGGGAATCAGCCCCAGCATTTT.

The V call is TRBV29-1, the J call TRBJ2-7, with D unresolved. The CDR3 totals 11 residues. The germline CDR1 and CDR2 sequences are SQVTM and ANQGSEA. Trimming left V 5 bases short and J 4 bases short, with 9 bases between. CDR3 protein: CSVLLSYEQYF. The CDR3, as DNA: TGCAGCGTTCTCTTGTCGTACGAGCAGTACTTC.

The rearrangement joins TRBV3-1 (or the pseudogene TRBV3-2) to TRBJ1-2; no firm D call. The CDR3 is made up of 13 amino acids. CDR1 and CDR2 (germline): LGHDT, YNNKEL (reference sequence). V was pared by 4 bases and J by 4 bases, with 10 bases between. The CDR3 is CASSPRDGYGYTF. The CDR3 bases are TGTGCCAGCAGCCCCCGAGACGGCTATGGCTACACCTTC.

V is TRBV11-3 and J is TRBJ2-2; weak D call: TRBD1 (5 bases). The V end lost 0 bases, the J end lost 1 base, and 9 bases lay between the germline ends. The CDR3 sequence is 16 residues long. Per germline, CDR1 SGHNT and CDR2 YENEEA. The CDR3, as DNA: TGTGCCAGCAGCTTAGATGGCACAGGGAACACCGGGGAGCTGTTTTTT. Its translation: CASSLDGTGNTGELFF.

CDR3 sequence reads: CASSLASGTANEKLFF. The DNA of the CDR3 is TGTGCCAGCAGCCTTGCCTCCGGGACTGCTAATGAAAAACTGTTTTTT. This chain uses TRBV3-1 (or the pseudogene TRBV3-2) with TRBJ1-4, with a weak D call TRBD1 (5 bases). This CDR3 is built from 16 residues. Germline assignment: CDR1 LGHDT and CDR2 YNNKEL (reference sequence). Between the trimmed V and J ends, which lost 4 bases and 3 bases, there was a span of 15 bases.

The gene calls are TRBV3-1 (or the pseudogene TRBV3-2) and TRBJ1-6; 9 bases are a match to TRBD1. The CDR3 totals 16 residues. Trimming cost V 2 bases and J 10 bases; bases outside gene matches: 9. Germline V gene data show CDR1 as LGHDT and CDR2 as YNNKEL (reference sequence). The CDR3 DNA follows: TGTGCCAGCAGCCAACCGTACAGGGGGCGGGAGTCACCCCTCCACTTT. It translates to CASSQPYRGRESPLHF.

The CDR3 sequence is CASSYSLLALSYGYTF. DNA for the CDR3: TGTGCCAGCAGTTACTCGTTATTAGCCCTATCCTATGGCTACACCTTC. The chain links TRBV6-5 to TRBJ1-2; no firm D call. Trimming stripped 0 bases from V and 4 bases from J, with 15 bases between. CDR1 is MNHEY, CDR2 SVGAGI, per germline. The CDR3 contains 16 residues.

The genes are TRBV6-5 and TRBJ1-5; D remains unclear. There are 13 residues in the CDR3. From germline, CDR1 is MNHEY and CDR2 SVGAGI. V was shortened by 7 bases and J by 6 bases, with 13 bases between the two germline ends. The chain's CDR3 is CASIPISGQPQHF. CDR3 coding DNA: TGTGCCAGCATACCGATTTCCGGTCAGCCCCAGCATTTT.

The CDR3 DNA follows: TGTGCCAGTAAGCAGGCGGGGACCACAGATACGCAGTATTTT. This codes for CASKQAGTTDTQYF. The chain combines TRBV19 with TRBJ2-3; a possible D gene is TRBD2 (6 bases). This CDR3 is 14 amino acids long. CDR1 and CDR2 (germline): LNHDA, SQIVND (reference sequence). V was pared by 7 bases and J by 2 bases, with 13 bases between.

The chain employs TRBV4-1 and TRBJ1-2, with no clear D. Per germline, CDR1 MGHRA and CDR2 YSYEKL. The CDR3 totals 15 residues. The V and J ends lost 0 bases and 2 bases respectively, with 10 bases between them. The CDR3 here is CASSQETTLNYGYTF. The CDR3 nucleotides read TGCGCCAGCAGCCAAGAGACGACACTGAACTATGGCTACACCTTC.

The chain carries TRBV24-1 and TRBJ1-4; D is perhaps TRBD1 (6 bases). Looked up from germline, CDR1 is KGHDR and CDR2 is SFDVKD. V dropped 3 bases and J dropped 2 bases, with 9 bases sitting between them. CDR3 length equals 15 residues. The CDR3 DNA is TGTGCCACCAGTGATGGGGGCAATACTAATGAAAAACTGTTTTTT. Translation: CATSDGGNTNEKLFF.

The chain joins TRBV10-3 to TRBJ1-5, with D maybe TRBD1 (5 bases). Germline CDR1 is ENHRY and CDR2 is SYGVKD. Trimming left V 7 bases short and J 4 bases short, with 11 bases between. The CDR3 totals 13 residues. CDR3 in DNA: TGTGCCATCACGGCGGGGGTTAATCAGCCCCAGCATTTT. Its translation: CAITAGVNQPQHF.

The chain has TRBV6-6 and TRBJ1-3; D is uncertain. Trimming took 9 bases from V and 6 from J, leaving 12 bases between them. This CDR3 is built from 12 residues. Germline CDR1 is MNHNY and CDR2 is SVGAGI (reference sequence). CDR3 loop: CASTGDENTIYF. The CDR3 coding sequence is TGTGCCAGTACGGGTGATGAAAACACCATATATTTT.

This chain connects TRBV7-9 to TRBJ1-1; 7 bases are shared with TRBD1. Germline CDR1 SEHNR, CDR2 FQNEAQ (reference sequence). The J segment lost 5 bases and the V segment lost 2 bases, leaving 14 bases of the junction unmatched. This CDR3 has 17 residues. The CDR3 region is CASSLSTWDSEGTEAFF. CDR3 nucleotide sequence: TGTGCCAGCAGCTTATCGACTTGGGACAGCGAGGGAACTGAAGCTTTCTTT.

The chain couples TRBV5-1 to TRBJ1-4; 7 bases are shared with TRBD1. Germline V lookup: CDR1 SGHRS, CDR2 YFSETQ. Trimming took 3 bases from V and 8 from J; bases not matched to a gene: 1. The CDR3 spans 12 residues. CDR3 in DNA: TGCGCCAGCAGCTGGGACAGCGAAAAACTGTTTTTT. Translation: CASSWDSEKLFF.

J is TRBJ1-5 and V is TRBV5-1; D is unresolved. The germline CDR1 and CDR2 sequences are SGHRS and YFSETQ. The germline V and J ends were trimmed by 0 bases and 3 bases, with 13 bases remaining between them. The CDR3 is 16 residues long. This chain's CDR3 is CASSLAPGDLNQPQHF. The DNA for the CDR3 is TGCGCCAGCAGCTTGGCCCCGGGCGATCTCAATCAGCCCCAGCATTTT.

The chain has TRBV19 and TRBJ2-7; TRBD1 matches 8 bases. This CDR3 is 14 amino acids long. The V gene end was trimmed by 0 bases and the J gene end by 5 bases; junction bases not matched to a gene: 3. Per germline, CDR1 LNHDA and CDR2 SQIVND (reference sequence). Written as DNA, the CDR3 is TGTGCCAGTAGTATAGATCTGGGACAGGACGAGCAGTACTTC. It encodes CASSIDLGQDEQYF. Combining the CDR3 with reference TRBV19 and TRBJ2-7 gives the whole variable domain DGGITQSPKYLFRKEGQNVTLSCEQNLNHDAMYWYRQDPGQGLRLIYYSQIVNDFQKGDIAEGYSVSREKKESFPLTVTSAQKNPTAFYLCASSIDLGQDEQYFGPGTRLTVT.